The 23 T cell receptor beta chains below all came from one sample that was sequenced in a study of metastatic and nonmetastatic thyroid tumors. MiXCR re-clonotyped the PCR reads for TCRdb. The profile covers 5,400 or so clones, with 30% to 45% appearing a single time and approximately 40% taken by the ten largest. All patients were treatment-naive before thyroid surgery. Material for sequencing was adjacent normal tissue. The receptors shown here come from a female donor with papillary thyroid cancer or a benign thyroid nodule (not recorded which). Some clones in this sample may be carry-over from other donors' samples.

This clone appeared many times. V and J are TRBV7-9 and TRBJ1-4; D ambiguous. Germline-derived CDR1 and CDR2 are SEHNR and FQNEAQ (reference sequence). V lost 4 bases and J lost 0, with 18 bases in between. The CDR3 spans 18 residues. The CDR3: CASSSGPDSDATNEKLFF. The CDR3 coding sequence is TGTGCCAGCAGCTCCGGACCTGACTCCGATGCAACTAATGAAAAACTGTTTTTT.

As DNA, the CDR3 is TGTGCCAGCAGCCCTCGTCAGGGGGCCACAGATACGCAGTATTTT. Its translation: CASSPRQGATDTQYF. The gene calls are TRBV11-3 and TRBJ2-3; TRBD1 matches at 8 bases. From germline, CDR1 is SGHNT and CDR2 YENEEA. This CDR3 is built from 15 residues. The V segment lost 5 bases and the J segment 2 bases; nucleotides outside the gene matches: 6.

The gene calls are TRBV20-1 and TRBJ1-1; a weak D match, TRBD1 (6 bases). The ends were cut back, 5 bases at V and 8 bases at J, with 12 bases in the middle. CDR1 and CDR2 from the germline V gene are DFQATT and SNEGSKA (reference sequence). The CDR3 runs 11 residues. The CDR3, as DNA: TGCAGTGCTTGGGACAACCCCGAAGCTTTCTTT. This sequence encodes CSAWDNPEAFF.

The rearrangement links TRBV4-1 to TRBJ1-3; 7 positions match TRBD1. With V trimmed by 0 bases and J by 6 bases, 5 bases remained unmatched. CDR1 is MGHRA and CDR2 is YSYEKL in the germline V gene. The CDR3 runs to 15 residues. CDR3 DNA sequence: TGCGCCAGCAGCCAAGATACCAGGGGGGTAAACACCATATATTTT. Its protein product is CASSQDTRGVNTIYF.

Judged by abundance, this clone is large. The rearrangement links TRBV19 to TRBJ2-5, with 7 bases identical to TRBD2. V shed 4 bases, J shed 2 bases, and the junction held 4 bases outside the gene matches. There are 14 residues in the CDR3. Germline lookup yields CDR1 LNHDA and CDR2 SQIVND (reference sequence). The DNA for the CDR3 is TGTGCCAGTAGTACGGGGGGAGGGCAAGAGACCCAGTACTTC. Translating gives CASSTGGGQETQYF. The complete variable domain, with remaining parts taken from reference TRBV19 and TRBJ2-5, reads DGGITQSPKYLFRKEGQNVTLSCEQNLNHDAMYWYRQDPGQGLRLIYYSQIVNDFQKGDIAEGYSVSREKKESFPLTVTSAQKNPTAFYLCASSTGGGQETQYFGPGTRLLVL.

CDR3 in DNA: TGCGCCAGCAGTACATCCCTCGAGGGCTACACCTTC. As protein: CASSTSLEGYTF. The V call is TRBV5-1, the J call TRBJ1-2; no definite D call. The V and J ends lost 5 bases and 8 bases respectively, with 13 bases between them. The CDR3 totals 12 residues. Germline assignment: CDR1 SGHRS and CDR2 YFSETQ.

Concerning this clone: The junction departs from germline at one end; a sequencing error may be responsible. V is TRBV6-1 and J is TRBJ2-3; no firm D call. Germline values: CDR1 MNHNS, CDR2 SASEGT. The CDR3 totals 15 residues. As DNA, the CDR3 is TGTGCCATCAGTGACGGCCCTCAGACTCTAGATACACAGTATTTT. This sequence encodes CAISDGPQTLDTQYF.

The chain carries TRBV13 and TRBJ1-1; D ambiguous. In germline, CDR1 is PRHDT, CDR2 FYEKMQ (reference sequence). This CDR3 is 15 amino acids long. Between the trimmed V and J ends, which lost 5 bases and 1 base, there was a span of 14 bases. CDR3 in DNA: TGTGCCAGCAGCCCGAATCCAACGGGGAACACTGAAGCTTTCTTT. Encoded protein: CASSPNPTGNTEAFF.

This clone was observed a handful of times. This rearrangement joins TRBV2 to TRBJ2-7, with 8 bases aligning to TRBD1. Unmatched junction bases numbered 7, after V lost 5 bases and J lost 7 bases. The CDR3 loop spans 13 amino acids. The germline V gene encodes CDR1 SNHLY and CDR2 FYNNEI. CDR3 in DNA: TGTGCCAGCAGTTACTCAGGGGGCTCGGAGCAGTACTTC. As protein: CASSYSGGSEQYF.

V is TRBV5-1 and J is TRBJ2-1; 8 bases line up with TRBD1. CDR3 length: 15 residues. V dropped 4 bases and J dropped 3; count of bases not matched to a gene: 6. CDR1 and CDR2 (germline): SGHRS, YFSETQ. The CDR3 sequence: CASSVAGGDYNEQFF. For the CDR3, the DNA is TGCGCCAGCAGCGTAGCAGGGGGCGACTACAATGAGCAGTTCTTC. Full variable domain (remainder filled in from reference TRBV5-1 and TRBJ2-1): KAGVTQTPRYLIKTRGQQVTLSCSPISGHRSVSWYQQTPGQGLQFLFEYFSETQRNKGNFPGRFSGRQFSNSRSEMNVSTLELGDSALYLCASSVAGGDYNEQFFGPGTRLTVL.

The V call is TRBV27, the J call TRBJ1-6; D uncertain. The V end lost 6 bases, the J end lost 0 bases, and 12 bases lay between the germline ends. The CDR3 loop spans 16 amino acids. Germline loops: CDR1 MNHEY, CDR2 SMNVEV (reference sequence). CDR3 bases: TGTGCCAGCAGAAGGGAACTCCGCTCCTATAATTCACCCCTCCACTTT. Translating it yields CASRRELRSYNSPLHF.

This chain joins TRBV5-5 and TRBJ2-7, with 7 bases fitting TRBD1. Germline trimming cut 0 bases from V and 4 bases from J; bases unmatched to any gene: 7. Germline CDR1 reads SGHKS; CDR2 reads YYEKEE (reference sequence). The length of the CDR3 is 15 residues. CDR3 nucleotides: TGTGCCAGCAGCTTGGGACAGGGACCCCAATACGAGCAGTACTTC. Residues: CASSLGQGPQYEQYF.

Only one count was recorded for this clone. This chain uses TRBV5-1 with TRBJ1-4; D is uncertain. Germline values: CDR1 SGHRS, CDR2 YFSETQ. V lost 3 bases, J lost 0 bases, and 12 bases lay in between. This CDR3 is 16 amino acids long. The chain's CDR3 is CASSSLGPATNEKLFF. The CDR3 nucleotides are TGCGCCAGCAGCTCCCTAGGCCCCGCAACTAATGAAAAACTGTTTTTT.

This clone was observed a handful of times. This chain uses TRBV10-1 with TRBJ2-3, with TRBD2 matching over 8 bases. Trimming took 5 bases from V and 0 from J; bases not matched to a gene: 4. The CDR3 runs 15 residues. Germline V gene lookup returns CDR1 WNHNN and CDR2 SYGVQD (reference sequence). CDR3 protein: CASSTSSGSTDTQYF. Written as DNA, the CDR3 is TGCGCCAGCAGTACCTCTAGCGGGAGCACAGATACGCAGTATTTT.

This clone was counted a few times. The chain links TRBV12-3 or TRBV12-4 to TRBJ1-1, with D possibly matching TRBD1 (5 bases). The V gene lost 2 bases and the J gene lost 14 bases, with 15 bases spanning the gap. The CDR3 has 12 residues. The CDR3 here is CASSLFGRDVFF. DNA of the CDR3: TGTGCCAGCAGTTTATTCGGCAGGGACGTCTTCTTT.

V and J are TRBV20-1 and TRBJ2-1, with 9 bases aligning to TRBD2. V gave up 4 bases and J gave up 7 bases; unmatched junction bases: 11. CDR1 and CDR2 (germline): DFQATT, SNEGSKA (reference sequence). The length of the CDR3 is 15 residues. The CDR3 sequence is CSATYTGTSRNEQFF. The CDR3 coding sequence is TGCAGTGCTACTTATACCGGGACTAGCCGGAATGAGCAGTTCTTC.

This clone was observed a handful of times. This chain connects TRBV11-2 to TRBJ2-1; D is ambiguous. In germline, CDR1 is SGHAT, CDR2 FQNNGV. V was pared by 3 bases and J by 0 bases, with 12 bases between. The CDR3 has 16 residues. CDR3 protein: CASSFRAPSSYNEQFF. The DNA of the CDR3 is TGTGCCAGCAGCTTTCGAGCTCCGAGCTCCTACAATGAGCAGTTCTTC. The full variable domain, in which reference TRBV11-2 and TRBJ2-1 provide the parts outside the CDR3, is EAGVAQSPRYKIIEKRQSVAFWCNPISGHATLYWYQQILGQGPKLLIQFQNNGVVDDSQLPKDRFSAERLKGVDSTLKIQPAKLEDSAVYLCASSFRAPSSYNEQFFGPGTRLTVL.

The rearrangement links TRBV3-1 to TRBJ1-2, with TRBD1 as a possible D gene (6 bases). The V gene's germline CDR1 is LGHDT and CDR2 YNNKEL (reference sequence). The V and J ends lost 6 bases and 2 bases respectively, with 7 bases between them. CDR3 length: 12 amino acids. CDR3 sequence (DNA): TGTGCCAGCAGTACAGGGAACTATGGCTACACCTTC. Translation: CASSTGNYGYTF.

The V and J genes are TRBV11-2 and TRBJ2-3; D gene unclear. The CDR3 sequence is 12 residues long. Trimming pared 5 bases from V and 2 bases from J, leaving 5 bases between. Germline CDR1 SGHAT, CDR2 FQNNGV. DNA for the CDR3: TGTGCCAGCAGCCAGATCACAGATACGCAGTATTTT. Its translation: CASSQITDTQYF.

With respect to this clone: Sequence at one end of the junction differs from germline and may be a read error. The chain employs TRBV11-2 and TRBJ2-3, with 14 positions matching TRBD2. The V gene's germline CDR1 is SGHAT and CDR2 FQNNGV. CDR3 length: 16 amino acids. The CDR3 DNA reads TGTGCCAGCATCAAGACTAGCGGGGGGGGCACAGGTACGCAGTATTTT. It specifies CASIKTSGGGTGTQYF.

CDR3 sequence: CSAREGRGRLSYTF. DNA for the CDR3: TGCAGTGCTAGAGAAGGCAGGGGGCGTTTAAGCTACACCTTC. The chain couples TRBV20-1 to TRBJ1-2; 8 nucleotides agree with TRBD1. After removal of 0 bases from V and 9 bases from J, the junction contained 9 bases not matched to a gene. There are 14 residues in the CDR3. The germline V gene encodes CDR1 DFQATT and CDR2 SNEGSKA (reference sequence).

The rearrangement joins TRBV11-1 to TRBJ2-1; 8 bases are a match to TRBD2. J gave up 8 bases and V 6 bases, and 15 bases lay outside the gene matches. This CDR3 spans 16 amino acids. CDR1 and CDR2 from the germline V gene are SGHAT and FQDESV (reference sequence). CDR3 protein: CASSVIGGSGGHEQFF. The CDR3 coding sequence is TGTGCCAGCAGTGTCATTGGGGGATCGGGAGGGCATGAGCAGTTCTTC.

This clone has just a few counts. The chain joins TRBV12-3 or TRBV12-4 to TRBJ2-5; the match to TRBD2 covers 8 bases. There are 16 residues in the CDR3. J lost 2 bases, V lost 2 bases, and 7 bases had no gene match. In DNA form, the CDR3 reads TGTGCCAGCAGTTTATCGGCGGGAGGTGGACAAGAGACCCAGTACTTC. This codes for CASSLSAGGGQETQYF.